Shown below are 9 T cell receptor beta chains from a single sample sequenced in a study of blood T cell repertoires in COVID-19 (TCRdb year 2020). The library was obtained by the immunoSEQ multiplex PCR assay. TCRdb took this table from immuneACCESS and kept in-frame rearrangements with V and J called. Such tables lack part of the clones; where checked against another copy, unresolved V genes explain under half of the gap, and the rest is unexplained. Recorded for this sample are approximately 250,000 clones; 84% of them occurred a single time. The ten largest clones represent about 9.1% of the sample. Source material: peripheral blood. Receptor source: a human donor in a cohort sampled during active COVID-19.

This chain connects TRBV5-1 to TRBJ1-1; D gene ambiguous. Trimming cost V 4 bases and J 1 base, with 8 bases left between them. Germline CDR1 is SGHRS and CDR2 is YFSETQ. CDR3 size: 13 residues. The CDR3 bases are TGCGCCAGCAGCCGTGCAGAGAACACTGAAGCTTTCTTT. It translates to CASSRAENTEAFF.

This chain uses TRBV9 with TRBJ1-2, with D possibly TRBD1 on 5 matching bases. Germline values: CDR1 SGDLS, CDR2 YYNGEE. Trimming took off 2 bases at V and 8 bases at J, with 16 bases between the two ends. The length of the CDR3 is 14 residues. The CDR3 nucleotides are TGTGCCAGCAGCGTGGGGGAGGCCTCAGGGGGCTACACCTTC. As protein: CASSVGEASGGYTF.

This chain uses TRBV9 with TRBJ2-7; 9 bases are a match to TRBD1. The CDR3 has 14 residues. Germline V lookup: CDR1 SGDLS, CDR2 YYNGEE. Unmatched junction bases numbered 5, after V lost 4 bases and J lost 3 bases. The CDR3 loop reads CASSLGTGNYEQYF. DNA for the CDR3: TGTGCCAGCAGCCTTGGGACAGGGAACTACGAGCAGTACTTC.

This clone was counted a single time. The rearrangement joins TRBV18 to TRBJ1-2; possibly TRBD1 for D (6 bases). Germline V gives CDR1 KGHSH, CDR2 LQKENI. Trimming took 5 bases from V and 4 from J, leaving 17 bases between them. The CDR3 covers 15 residues. The CDR3 coding sequence is TGTGCCAGCTCAACTACCCAGGGGAGCGGCTATGGCTACACCTTC. Translating it yields CASSTTQGSGYGYTF.

The count of this clone is one. The V gene is TRBV6-5, the J gene TRBJ2-7; TRBD2 agrees at 7 bases. Trimming took 6 bases from V and 2 from J; bases not matched to a gene: 7. This CDR3 spans 14 amino acids. Per germline, CDR1 MNHEY and CDR2 SVGAGI. The CDR3 region has the DNA TGTGCCAGCAGACGGGCTAGCGGACCCTACGAGCAGTACTTC. As protein: CASRRASGPYEQYF.

The chain recombines TRBV10-1 with TRBJ2-1; possible D gene TRBD2, 6 bases. The ends were cut back, 4 bases at V and 0 bases at J, with 10 bases in the middle. This CDR3 is 15 amino acids long. Germline V gene lookup returns CDR1 WNHNN and CDR2 SYGVQD (reference sequence). The CDR3: CASSGGGYSYNEQFF. In nucleotides, the CDR3 is TGCGCCAGCAGTGGGGGAGGCTACTCCTACAATGAGCAGTTCTTC.

This clone was seen a few times. The rearrangement uses TRBV3-1 (or the pseudogene TRBV3-2) and TRBJ2-7; TRBD2 matches at 7 bases. Per germline, CDR1 LGHDT and CDR2 YNNKEL (reference sequence). The CDR3 loop spans 15 amino acids. J was trimmed by 3 bases and V by 4 bases; bases with no gene match: 9. CDR3 sequence (DNA): TGTGCCAGCAGCCGACAACCGGGAGGCGGCTACGAGCAGTACTTC. Residues: CASSRQPGGGYEQYF.

The chain uses TRBV27 and TRBJ2-3; D might be TRBD1 (5 bases). CDR3 size: 14 residues. Trimming stripped 0 bases from V and 1 base from J, with 5 bases between. Germline lookup yields CDR1 MNHEY and CDR2 SMNVEV (reference sequence). CDR3 protein: CASSLSRGTDTQYF. The CDR3 bases are TGTGCCAGCAGTTTATCCAGGGGCACAGATACGCAGTATTTT.

The chain has TRBV5-1 and TRBJ2-5; TRBD1 matches 9 bases. The J segment lost 5 bases and the V segment lost 4 bases, leaving 9 bases of the junction unmatched. The CDR3 length is 15 residues. Germline CDR1 reads SGHRS; CDR2 reads YFSETQ. Here the CDR3 DNA reads TGCGCCAGCAGCCGGGACAGGGTAGGATGGGAGACCCAGTACTTC. It encodes CASSRDRVGWETQYF.